The 11 T cell receptor beta chains below all came from one sample that was sequenced in a study of Ad26.COV2.S vaccination and SARS-CoV-2 variants. TCRdb's copy holds only in-frame clones and misses some; the assay was immunoSEQ multiplex PCR. The data hold about 450,000 clones, with 89% observed a single time. Treatment here: approximately 18 received Ad26.COV2.S at low or high dose, single or two shots; about five received placebo; per-sample allocation not given. Sampling was done on day 63 after the first vaccine or placebo injection. The sequencing here drew on peripheral blood, taken in a trial of Ad26.COV2.S vaccine versus placebo. These receptors were obtained from a person between 18 and 59 years old who received the Ad26.COV2.S COVID-19 vaccine or a placebo.

The count of this clone is one. The rearrangement links TRBV21-1 to TRBJ2-7. TRBV21-1 is labeled a pseudogene. This CDR3 region has 18 residues. The CDR3 sequence: CASSKSGLSGAFFYEQYF. The CDR3 DNA sequence: TGTGCCAGCAGCAAGTCGGGGTTATCGGGGGCCTTTTTCTACGAGCAGTACTTC.

The rearrangement links TRBV13 to TRBJ2-1; 9 bases match TRBD2. This CDR3 has 16 amino acids. Germline V gives CDR1 PRHDT, CDR2 FYEKMQ (reference sequence). Trimming cost V 5 bases and J 0 bases; bases outside gene matches: 5. The CDR3 region is CASSPSGRRSYNEQFF. Here the CDR3 DNA reads TGTGCCAGCAGCCCCAGCGGGAGGCGCTCCTACAATGAGCAGTTCTTC.

The CDR3 reads CASSLVGDGDNEQFF. CDR3 sequence (DNA): TGTGCCAGCAGCTTAGTGGGGGACGGTGACAATGAGCAGTTCTTC. The V call is TRBV11-2, the J call TRBJ2-1, with D perhaps being TRBD1 or TRBD2 (5 bases each). V lost 1 base and J 5 bases, leaving 12 bases between the germline ends. In germline, CDR1 is SGHAT, CDR2 FQNNGV. The CDR3 sequence is 15 residues long.

The V gene is TRBV27, the J gene TRBJ1-5, with 7 bases fitting TRBD1. CDR1 is MNHEY and CDR2 is SMNVEV in the germline V gene (reference sequence). The CDR3 is made up of 14 amino acids. V shed 5 bases and J 2 bases; nucleotides not matched to a gene: 3. The CDR3 coding sequence is TGTGCCAGCAGTATAACAGGGGGCAATCAGCCCCAGCATTTT. Translated: CASSITGGNQPQHF.

The chain joins TRBV27 to TRBJ2-3, with TRBD2 identical over 7 bases. The CDR3 sequence is 15 residues long. The junction had 8 bases not matched to a gene; V was cut back by 2 bases and J by 6 bases. Germline CDR1 and CDR2: MNHEY and SMNVEV (reference sequence). The CDR3: CASSLLGGPADTQYF. The CDR3 DNA sequence: TGTGCCAGCAGTTTACTGGGAGGGCCGGCCGATACGCAGTATTTT.

In DNA, the CDR3 is TGTGCCAGTAGTATCGGCGGGAGGAGCTCCTACGAGCAGTACTTC. Protein: CASSIGGRSSYEQYF. V is TRBV19 and J is TRBJ2-7; TRBD2 matches 8 bases. CDR1 LNHDA and CDR2 SQIVND come from the germline V gene (reference sequence). V shed 3 bases and J 0 bases; nucleotides not matched to a gene: 4. This CDR3 comprises 15 residues.

The rearrangement links TRBV19 to TRBJ2-7; D might be TRBD1 (6 bases). Trimming shortened V by 6 bases and J by 0 bases, and 12 bases separated the two germline ends. This CDR3 is built from 14 residues. Germline-derived CDR1 and CDR2 are LNHDA and SQIVND (reference sequence). CDR3 in amino acids: CASSWTVSSYEQYF. CDR3 nucleotide sequence: TGTGCCAGTAGCTGGACAGTTAGCTCCTACGAGCAGTACTTC. Supplemented by reference TRBV19 and TRBJ2-7, the full variable domain reads DGGITQSPKYLFRKEGQNVTLSCEQNLNHDAMYWYRQDPGQGLRLIYYSQIVNDFQKGDIAEGYSVSREKKESFPLTVTSAQKNPTAFYLCASSWTVSSYEQYFGPGTRLTVT.

J is TRBJ1-3 and V is TRBV7-2; 12 bases are shared with TRBD1. Germline-derived CDR1 and CDR2 are SGHTA and FQGNSA. The CDR3 totals 17 residues. V dropped 4 bases and J dropped 2; count of bases not matched to a gene: 6. The CDR3 DNA reads TGTGCCAGCAGCTACCGGGACAGGGGGCGCGCTGGAAACACCATATATTTT. Translating gives CASSYRDRGRAGNTIYF.

The genes are TRBV28 and TRBJ2-3; a possible D gene is TRBD1 (7 bases). CDR3 length: 15 residues. The germline V and J ends were trimmed by 5 bases and 2 bases, with 14 bases remaining between them. The germline V gene has CDR1 MDHEN and CDR2 SYDVKM. The CDR3 spells CASSPTGRITDTQYF. The CDR3 DNA is TGTGCCAGCAGTCCGACAGGGAGGATCACAGATACGCAGTATTTT.

The V and J genes are TRBV5-3 and TRBJ1-2, with D tentatively TRBD1 (5 bases). TRBV5-3 belongs to the ORF category, with a function that is uncertain. The CDR3 extends over 14 amino acids. V lost 4 bases, J lost 6 bases, and 16 bases lay in between. The CDR3 coding sequence is TGTGCCAGAAGCCCCCCGGAGGGGATGGATGGCTACACCTTC. Translated, it gives CARSPPEGMDGYTF.

This clone came up many times. This chain joins TRBV7-6 and TRBJ1-5; no clear D. The CDR3 totals 13 residues. From germline, CDR1 is SGHVS and CDR2 FNYEAQ. V was cut by 1 base and J by 7 bases, with 8 bases left in between. CDR3 coding DNA: TGTGCCAGCAGCTTAGAGCCCGGACAGCCCCAGCATTTT. Its protein is CASSLEPGQPQHF.